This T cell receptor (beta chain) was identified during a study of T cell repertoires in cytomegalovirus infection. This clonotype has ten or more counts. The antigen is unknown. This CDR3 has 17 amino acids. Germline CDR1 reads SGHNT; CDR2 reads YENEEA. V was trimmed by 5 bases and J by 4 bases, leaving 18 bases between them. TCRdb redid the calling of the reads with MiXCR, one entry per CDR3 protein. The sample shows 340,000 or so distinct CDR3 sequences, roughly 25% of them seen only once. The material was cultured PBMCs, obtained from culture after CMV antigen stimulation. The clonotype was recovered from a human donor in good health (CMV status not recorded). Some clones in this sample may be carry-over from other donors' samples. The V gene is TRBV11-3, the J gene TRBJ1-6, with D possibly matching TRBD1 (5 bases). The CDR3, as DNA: TGTGCCAGCAGCGACGCGGGCCGACAGAAATATAATTCACCCCTCCACTTT. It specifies CASSDAGRQKYNSPLHF.